The clone carrying this T cell receptor beta chain was detected ten times or more. What it binds is not known. This specimen comes from a study of neurological immune-mediated disorders. The unsorted libraries were made from 2 million PBMCs kept at -80 C. From germline, CDR1 is DFQATT and CDR2 SNEGSKA (reference sequence). After removal of 0 bases from V and 3 bases from J, the junction contained 15 bases not matched to a gene. This CDR3 has 19 residues. The study's findings and limits: Patients with HTLV-1-associated myelopathy showed the most TCR clonal expansion. Those with multiple sclerosis showed the least, falling below healthy controls.

Template-switch 5'RACE cDNA synthesis added a 10-nucleotide unique molecular identifier. TCRdb ran MiXCR on the 5' RACE reads and lists one entry per CDR3 protein. The table includes 50,000 or so distinct CDR3 sequences, 20% to 30% detected once. V usage is TRBV20-1 and J usage is TRBJ2-5; 11 bases are a match to TRBD2. Sequences were obtained from PBMCs. The sequence derives from a woman in her seventies in good health. As DNA, the CDR3 is TGCAGTGCTAGAGATTTGGCCACCGTCCTGACTAGCGGGGAAGAGACCCAGTACTTC. This sequence encodes CSARDLATVLTSGEETQYF.